This is a list of T cell receptor beta chains from one sample in a study of early T cells in non-severe SARS-CoV-2 infection. TCRdb fed the 5' RACE reads into MiXCR, producing one record per CDR3 protein. The data hold about 110,000 distinct CDR3 sequences, with about 12% observed a single time. Sequences were obtained from whole blood. The source is an adult who was a healthcare worker with PCR-confirmed SARS-CoV-2 infection or an uninfected control (not recorded which). Both conserved end residues are part of each CDR3. The order of the fields is D gene, J gene, clone size, V gene, CDR3 protein, CDR3 DNA. A D gene is named only where the DNA matches it firmly. The size entry is marked missing in some rows and otherwise reads once, few, many or a size class.

D: TRBD1
J: TRBJ2-1
size: -
V: TRBV11-2
CDR3: CASSLQGALNEQFF
DNA: TGTGCCAGCAGTCTACAGGGGGCGCTTAATGAGCAGTTCTTC

D: -
J: TRBJ2-3
size: -
V: TRBV28
CDR3: CASSSPGRGFTDTQYF
DNA: TGTGCCAGCAGTTCCCCCGGGCGGGGCTTCACAGATACGCAGTATTTT

D: TRBD1
J: TRBJ2-5
size: many
V: TRBV6-5
CDR3: CASSIAGTGEETQYF
DNA: TGTGCCAGCAGTATCGCCGGGACAGGGGAAGAGACCCAGTACTTC

D: TRBD2
J: TRBJ2-1
size: -
V: TRBV29-1
CDR3: CSIWDYRNEQFF
DNA: TGCAGCATTTGGGACTACAGAAATGAGCAGTTCTTC

D: TRBD1
J: TRBJ1-1
size: many
V: TRBV7-9
CDR3: CASSRGQGNPEAFF
DNA: TGTGCCAGCAGCCGAGGACAGGGAAACCCTGAAGCTTTCTTT

D: -
J: TRBJ2-7
size: -
V: TRBV20-1
CDR3: CSAPRSVGGQYF
DNA: TGCAGTGCTCCCCGCTCGGTTGGAGGGCAGTACTTC

D: -
J: TRBJ2-7
size: many
V: TRBV30
CDR3: CAWSVDSKTYEQYF
DNA: TGTGCCTGGAGTGTGGACAGCAAGACCTACGAGCAGTACTTC

D: -
J: TRBJ1-2
size: -
V: TRBV29-1
CDR3: CSVEAPFGYTF
DNA: TGCAGCGTTGAAGCCCCTTTTGGCTACACCTTC

D: TRBD1
J: TRBJ1-2
size: many
V: TRBV13
CDR3: CASSLGLGQGAGDYGYTF
DNA: TGTGCCAGCAGCTTAGGCCTGGGACAGGGGGCGGGGGACTATGGCTACACCTTC

D: -
J: TRBJ2-7
size: -
V: TRBV2
CDR3: CASSNREREQYF
DNA: TGTGCCAGCAGTAACAGGGAACGCGAGCAGTACTTC

D: -
J: TRBJ1-1
size: few
V: TRBV13
CDR3: CASSLEEERNTEAFF
DNA: TGTGCCAGCAGCTTAGAAGAGGAAAGGAACACTGAAGCTTTCTTT

D: -
J: TRBJ2-5
size: -
V: TRBV7-9
CDR3: CASSFGGSQETQYF
DNA: TGTGCCAGCAGCTTCGGGGGAAGCCAAGAGACCCAGTACTTC

D: TRBD1
J: TRBJ1-2
size: many
V: TRBV3-1
CDR3: CASMPGQGAYGYTF
DNA: TGTGCCAGCATGCCGGGACAGGGGGCATATGGCTACACCTTC

D: -
J: TRBJ2-1
size: few
V: TRBV7-8
CDR3: CASSPYVGPYNEQFF
DNA: TGTGCCAGCAGCCCCTACGTGGGGCCCTACAATGAGCAGTTCTTC

D: TRBD2
J: TRBJ2-3
size: many
V: TRBV30
CDR3: CAWMGLAGFTDTQYF
DNA: TGTGCCTGGATGGGACTAGCGGGGTTCACAGATACGCAGTATTTT

D: -
J: TRBJ1-5
size: many
V: TRBV6-1
CDR3: CASSAYSNQPQHF
DNA: TGTGCCAGCAGTGCCTATAGCAATCAGCCCCAGCATTTT

D: TRBD2
J: TRBJ2-5
size: -
V: TRBV5-4
CDR3: CASSLRAGGGETQYF
DNA: TGTGCCAGCAGCTTGCGGGCGGGAGGAGGGGAGACCCAGTACTTC

D: -
J: TRBJ2-7
size: few
V: TRBV5-8
CDR3: CASNRRGHYEQYF
DNA: TGTGCCAGTAACAGGAGGGGACACTACGAGCAGTACTTC

D: TRBD2
J: TRBJ2-5
size: -
V: TRBV20-1
CDR3: CSASSGSWEETQYF
DNA: TGCAGTGCCTCTAGCGGGAGCTGGGAGGAGACCCAGTACTTC

D: TRBD2
J: TRBJ2-2
size: few
V: TRBV11-3
CDR3: CASSLGLAGGPSGGELFF
DNA: TGTGCCAGCAGCTTGGGACTAGCGGGAGGCCCATCGGGCGGGGAGCTGTTTTTT

D: -
J: TRBJ2-5
size: -
V: TRBV11-3
CDR3: CASTQGRGALLQETQYF
DNA: TGTGCCAGCACCCAGGGCCGGGGGGCCCTCCTCCAAGAGACCCAGTACTTC

D: -
J: TRBJ2-3
size: -
V: TRBV7-3
CDR3: CASSETPGADTQYF
DNA: TGTGCCAGCAGCGAAACTCCCGGGGCAGATACGCAGTATTTT

D: -
J: TRBJ2-7
size: few
V: TRBV13
CDR3: CASSFRSGFPYEQYF
DNA: TGTGCCAGCAGCTTTAGGTCGGGATTCCCCTACGAGCAGTACTTC

D: -
J: TRBJ1-4
size: few
V: TRBV7-2
CDR3: CASSILVGEKLFF
DNA: TGTGCCAGCAGCATACTAGTGGGGGAAAAACTGTTTTTT

D: TRBD2
J: TRBJ2-7
size: -
V: TRBV12-3/TRBV12-4
CDR3: CASSLGTRFYEQYF
DNA: TGTGCCAGCAGCCTTGGGACTAGGTTCTACGAGCAGTACTTC

D: TRBD1
J: TRBJ2-6
size: few
V: TRBV10-3
CDR3: CAISGQVLFSGANVLTF
DNA: TGTGCCATCAGCGGACAGGTTCTATTCTCTGGGGCCAACGTCCTGACTTTC

D: -
J: TRBJ2-1
size: few
V: TRBV28
CDR3: CASSLQGLTLYEQFF
DNA: TGTGCCAGCAGTTTACAGGGACTCACTCTGTATGAGCAGTTCTTC

D: TRBD1
J: TRBJ1-2
size: -
V: TRBV24-1
CDR3: CATSDPATGDYGYTF
DNA: TGTGCCACCAGTGATCCGGCTACAGGGGACTATGGCTACACCTTC

D: -
J: TRBJ2-7
size: many
V: TRBV5-5
CDR3: CASSLWGDPPQYF
DNA: TGTGCCAGCAGCTTGTGGGGGGACCCGCCCCAGTACTTC

D: TRBD1
J: TRBJ1-6
size: few
V: TRBV12-3/TRBV12-4
CDR3: CASSFGQGAGNSPLHF
DNA: TGTGCCAGCAGTTTCGGGCAGGGGGCGGGTAATTCACCCCTCCACTTT

D: -
J: TRBJ2-7
size: -
V: TRBV2
CDR3: CASSENSPYEQYF
DNA: TGTGCCAGCAGTGAAAACTCTCCTTACGAGCAGTACTTC

D: TRBD1
J: TRBJ2-1
size: -
V: TRBV14
CDR3: CASNPQGAPHEQFF
DNA: TGTGCCAGCAACCCACAGGGGGCCCCCCATGAGCAGTTCTTC

D: TRBD1
J: TRBJ1-1
size: many
V: TRBV11-2
CDR3: CASSFTTGSITEAFF
DNA: TGTGCCAGCAGCTTCACGACAGGGAGCATCACTGAAGCTTTCTTT

D: TRBD2
J: TRBJ2-7
size: few
V: TRBV6-5
CDR3: CASSRGASTYEQYF
DNA: TGTGCCAGCTCGCGGGGGGCCTCAACCTACGAGCAGTACTTC

D: -
J: TRBJ2-7
size: many
V: TRBV6-1
CDR3: CASKTPGTAYEQYF
DNA: TGTGCCAGCAAGACACCCGGGACCGCCTACGAGCAGTACTTC

D: TRBD2
J: TRBJ2-7
size: many
V: TRBV20-1
CDR3: CSVRAGGLPYEQYF
DNA: TGCAGTGTCCGAGCGGGAGGACTCCCCTACGAGCAGTACTTC

D: TRBD2
J: TRBJ2-3
size: many
V: TRBV9
CDR3: CASSLGLAGAMGTDTQYF
DNA: TGTGCCAGCAGCCTCGGACTAGCGGGAGCGATGGGCACAGATACGCAGTATTTT

D: -
J: TRBJ2-3
size: -
V: TRBV27
CDR3: CASSTLNTDTQYF
DNA: TGTGCCAGCAGCACATTAAACACAGATACGCAGTATTTT

D: -
J: TRBJ2-5
size: few
V: TRBV9
CDR3: CASSVDLYQETQYF
DNA: TGTGCCAGCAGCGTCGATCTGTACCAAGAGACCCAGTACTTC

D: TRBD2
J: TRBJ2-1
size: -
V: TRBV7-8
CDR3: CASNPNSGSFHEQFF
DNA: TGTGCCAGCAACCCCAATAGCGGGAGTTTTCATGAGCAGTTCTTC

D: TRBD1
J: TRBJ1-1
size: -
V: TRBV14
CDR3: CASSPWNGDSTEAFF
DNA: TGTGCCAGCAGCCCGTGGAATGGGGACAGCACTGAAGCTTTCTTT

D: -
J: TRBJ2-2
size: few
V: TRBV6-6
CDR3: CAESKGSKNTGELFF
DNA: TGTGCGGAATCTAAGGGGAGCAAAAACACCGGGGAGCTGTTTTTT

D: -
J: TRBJ2-7
size: -
V: TRBV15
CDR3: CATSRDGPDYEQYF
DNA: TGTGCCACCAGCAGAGATGGACCGGACTACGAGCAGTACTTC

D: TRBD1
J: TRBJ1-1
size: few
V: TRBV5-1
CDR3: CASSAQGAGTEAFF
DNA: TGCGCCAGCAGCGCTCAGGGGGCAGGCACTGAAGCTTTCTTT

D: -
J: TRBJ2-1
size: -
V: TRBV21-1
CDR3: CASSKHRDRGMGLSCEQFF
DNA: TGTGCCAGCAGCAAGCACCGGGACAGGGGGATGGGACTATCATGTGAGCAGTTCTTC

D: TRBD2
J: TRBJ2-2
size: -
V: TRBV7-2
CDR3: CASSLTSAGELFF
DNA: TGTGCCAGCAGCTTGACTAGCGCTGGGGAGCTGTTTTTT

D: -
J: TRBJ1-1
size: many
V: TRBV5-1
CDR3: CASSLLRDTEAFF
DNA: TGCGCCAGCAGCTTGCTCCGCGACACTGAAGCTTTCTTT

D: -
J: TRBJ2-5
size: few
V: TRBV12-3/TRBV12-4
CDR3: CASSLRDATQYF
DNA: TGTGCCAGCAGCCTACGAGATGCGACCCAGTACTTC

D: -
J: TRBJ2-7
size: -
V: TRBV19
CDR3: CASSIRGGYEQYF
DNA: TGTGCCAGTAGTATCCGGGGCGGCTACGAGCAGTACTTC

D: -
J: TRBJ2-1
size: many
V: TRBV3-1
CDR3: CASIQEGTHEQFF
DNA: TGTGCCAGCATCCAAGAGGGAACCCATGAGCAGTTCTTC

D: TRBD1
J: TRBJ1-5
size: many
V: TRBV29-1
CDR3: CSVGRQGGGLQPQHF
DNA: TGCAGCGTTGGGAGACAGGGTGGTGGGTTACAGCCCCAGCATTTT